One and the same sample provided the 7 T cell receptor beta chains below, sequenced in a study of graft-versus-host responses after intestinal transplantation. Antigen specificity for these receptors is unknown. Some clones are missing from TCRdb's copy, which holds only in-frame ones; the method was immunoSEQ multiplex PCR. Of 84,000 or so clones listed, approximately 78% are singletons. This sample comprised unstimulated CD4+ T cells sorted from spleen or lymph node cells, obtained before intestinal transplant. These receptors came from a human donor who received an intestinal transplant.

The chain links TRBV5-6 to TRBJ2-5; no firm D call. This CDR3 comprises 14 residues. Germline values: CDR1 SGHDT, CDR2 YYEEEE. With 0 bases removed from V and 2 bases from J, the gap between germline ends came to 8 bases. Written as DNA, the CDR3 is TGTGCCAGCAGCTTGGTTCAGACTCAAGAGACCCAGTACTTC. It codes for CASSLVQTQETQYF.

The CDR3 spells CASSQDQGNQPQHF. CDR3 DNA: TGCGCCAGCAGCCAAGATCAGGGGAATCAGCCCCAGCATTTT. The rearrangement uses TRBV4-1 and TRBJ1-5, with D perhaps TRBD1 (6 bases). Looked up from germline, CDR1 is MGHRA and CDR2 is YSYEKL. CDR3 length: 14 residues. V shed 0 bases and J shed 4 bases, with 7 bases lying between them.

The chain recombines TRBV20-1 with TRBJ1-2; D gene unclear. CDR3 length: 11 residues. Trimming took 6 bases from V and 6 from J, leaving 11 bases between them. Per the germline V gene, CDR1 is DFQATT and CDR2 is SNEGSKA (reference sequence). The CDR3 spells CSAPPTDGYTF. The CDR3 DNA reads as TGCAGTGCCCCCCCCACGGATGGCTACACCTTC.

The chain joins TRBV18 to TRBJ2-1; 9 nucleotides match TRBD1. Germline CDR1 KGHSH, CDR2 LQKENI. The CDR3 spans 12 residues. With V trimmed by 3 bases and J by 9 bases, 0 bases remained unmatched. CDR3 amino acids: CASSPTGGEQFF. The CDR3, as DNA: TGTGCCAGCTCACCGACAGGGGGTGAGCAGTTCTTC.

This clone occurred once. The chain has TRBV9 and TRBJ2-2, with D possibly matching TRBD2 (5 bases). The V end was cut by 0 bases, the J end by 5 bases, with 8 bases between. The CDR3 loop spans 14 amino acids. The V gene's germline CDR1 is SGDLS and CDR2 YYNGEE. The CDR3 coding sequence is TGTGCCAGCAGCGTAGCTACGGGAACCGGGGAGCTGTTTTTT. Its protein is CASSVATGTGELFF. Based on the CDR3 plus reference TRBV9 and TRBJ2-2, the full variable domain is DSGVTQTPKHLITATGQRVTLRCSPRSGDLSVYWYQQSLDQGLQFLIQYYNGEERAKGNILERFSAQQFPDLHSELNLSSLELGDSALYFCASSVATGTGELFFGEGSRLTVL.

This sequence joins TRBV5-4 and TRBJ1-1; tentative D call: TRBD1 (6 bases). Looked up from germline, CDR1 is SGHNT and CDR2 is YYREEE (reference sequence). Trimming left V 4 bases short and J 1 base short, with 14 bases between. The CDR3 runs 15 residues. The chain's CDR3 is CASSPRGGANTEAFF. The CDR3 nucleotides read TGTGCCAGCAGCCCCCGTGGGGGCGCGAACACTGAAGCTTTCTTT. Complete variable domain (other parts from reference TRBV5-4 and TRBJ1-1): ETGVTQSPTHLIKTRGQQVTLRCSSQSGHNTVSWYQQALGQGPQFIFQYYREEENGRGNFPPRFSGLQFPNYSSELNVNALELDDSALYLCASSPRGGANTEAFFGQGTRLTVV.

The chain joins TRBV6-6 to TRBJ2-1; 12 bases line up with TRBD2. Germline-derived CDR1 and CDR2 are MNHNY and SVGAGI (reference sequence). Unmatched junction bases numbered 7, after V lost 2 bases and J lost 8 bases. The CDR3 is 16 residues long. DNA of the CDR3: TGTGCCAGCAGTTACCCCCTAGCGGGAGGGCGGCATGAGCAGTTCTTC. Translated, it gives CASSYPLAGGRHEQFF.